The clone carrying this TCR beta chain occurred once. What it recognizes is unknown. The CDR3 spans 18 residues. Germline CDR1 MNHEY, CDR2 SMNVEV (reference sequence). J lost 7 bases, V lost 3 bases, and 9 bases had no gene match. These data originate in a study of cytomegalovirus exposure and HLA in healthy donors. Study-wide points: Being indistinguishable, some V segments were excluded, TRBV6-2 and TRBV6-3 among them. Previously analyzed data showed that most TCR beta V segments were productive at a frequency of about 87% or about 30%.

The PCR was carried out with 60 Vbeta primers and 13 Jbeta primers. The repertoire was sequenced with immunoSEQ multiplex PCR; TCRdb's copy has only in-frame clones and lacks some. The data hold about 170,000 clones, with about 81% observed a single time. V and J are TRBV27 and TRBJ2-1; TRBD2 aligns across 16 bases. Input material: PBMCs. This clonotype originated in a woman younger than 30 in good health and CMV-seronegative. The CDR3 DNA follows: TGTGCCAGCAGTTTTGCCAACCTGGGACTAGCGGGGGGGAATGAGCAGTTCTTC. Amino acid sequence: CASSFANLGLAGGNEQFF.